This T cell receptor (beta chain) was captured in a study of CD4 T cells in relation to SARS-CoV-2 and coronaviruses. Background on the study: ViraFEST: approximately 10-day antigen culture of PBMCs, then TCR beta CDR3 sequencing.

Produced via immunoSEQ multiplex PCR; TCRdb's table is partial and in-frame only. The sample carries 37,000 or so clones, around 82% recorded once. Sorted naive or memory CD4+ cells met CEF peptides for around eleven days. On this clone: The antigen remains undetermined.

The sequence was collected from an adult with COVID-19. The sequencing sample was made of naive CD4+ T cells from PBMCs, cultured in vitro. Subset defined: naive CD4+ T cells isolated by negative enrichment.

The CDR3 region is CASSQGTEWLLREETQYF. Written as DNA, the CDR3 is TGTGCCAGCAGCCAAGGGACAGAGTGGCTCCTACGTGAAGAGACCCAGTACTTC. The rearrangement links TRBV14 to TRBJ2-5; D may be TRBD1 (6 bases). This CDR3 comprises 18 residues. CDR1 SGHDN and CDR2 FVKESK come from the germline V gene. V lost 1 base to trimming and J lost 3 bases, with 21 bases between them.